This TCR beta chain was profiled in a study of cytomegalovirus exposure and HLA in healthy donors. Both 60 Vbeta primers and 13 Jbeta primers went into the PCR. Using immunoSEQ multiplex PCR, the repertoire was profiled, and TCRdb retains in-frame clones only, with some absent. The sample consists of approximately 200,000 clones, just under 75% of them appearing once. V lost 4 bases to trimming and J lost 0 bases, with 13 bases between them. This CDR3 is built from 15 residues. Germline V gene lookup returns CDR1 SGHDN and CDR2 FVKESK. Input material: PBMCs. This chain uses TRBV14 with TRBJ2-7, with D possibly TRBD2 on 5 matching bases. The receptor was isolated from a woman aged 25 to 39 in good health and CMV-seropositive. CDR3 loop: CASSRLAASSYEQYF. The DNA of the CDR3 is TGTGCCAGCAGCCGTCTAGCTGCGAGCTCCTACGAGCAGTACTTC.